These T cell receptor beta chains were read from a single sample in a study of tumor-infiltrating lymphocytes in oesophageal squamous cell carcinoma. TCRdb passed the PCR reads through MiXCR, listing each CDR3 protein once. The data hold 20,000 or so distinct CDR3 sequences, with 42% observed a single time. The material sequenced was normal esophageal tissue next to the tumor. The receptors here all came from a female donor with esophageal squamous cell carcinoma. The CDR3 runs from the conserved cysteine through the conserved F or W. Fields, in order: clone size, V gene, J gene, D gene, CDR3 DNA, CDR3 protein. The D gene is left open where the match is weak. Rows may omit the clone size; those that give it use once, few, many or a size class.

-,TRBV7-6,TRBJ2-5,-,TGTGCCAGCAGCTTAGTTACGACAGGCCAAGAGACCCAGTACTTC,CASSLVTTGQETQYF
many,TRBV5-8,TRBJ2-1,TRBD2,TGTGCCAGCAGCTTGGGCCTAGCGGGGTACGAAAAGCAGTTCTTC,CASSLGLAGYEKQFF
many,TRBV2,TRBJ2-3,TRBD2,TGTGCCAGCAGGTTACTAGCGGGGGGGCCCACAGATACGCAGTATTTT,CASRLLAGGPTDTQYF
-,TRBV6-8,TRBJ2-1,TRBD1,TGTGCCAGCGGATTGGGGACAGCGGATGTCAATGAGCAGTTCTTC,CASGLGTADVNEQFF
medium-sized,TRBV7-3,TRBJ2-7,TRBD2,TGTGCCAGCAGCTTACAGACGGGAGGGGGCTACGAGCAGTACTTC,CASSLQTGGGYEQYF
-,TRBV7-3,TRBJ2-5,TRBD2,TGTGCCAGCAGCTTATCTCGGGACTACAATGAGCAGTGCTTC,CASSLSRDYNEQCF
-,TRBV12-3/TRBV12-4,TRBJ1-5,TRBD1,TGTGCCAGCAGACTCGACAGGGGAGGTCAGCTGGATCAGCCCCAGCATTTT,CASRLDRGGQLDQPQHF
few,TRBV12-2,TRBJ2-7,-,TGTGCCAGCAGCCAAGTAGGAGCTTACGAGCAGTACTTC,CASSQVGAYEQYF
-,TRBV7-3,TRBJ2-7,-,TGTGCCAGCAGTCGAACGGGACTCCCGCCCGACAATGAGCAGTACTTC,CASSRTGLPPDNEQYF
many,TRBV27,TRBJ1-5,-,TGTGCCAGCAGTTTAGGGAACTACAATCAGCCCCAGCATTTT,CASSLGNYNQPQHF
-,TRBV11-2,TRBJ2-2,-,TGTGCCAGCAGCTTAGGGCAGGGGAACGGGGAGCTGTTTTTT,CASSLGQGNGELFF
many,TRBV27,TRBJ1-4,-,TGTGCCAGCAGTCCCGCAGGGTTTACTAATGAAAAACTGTTTTTT,CASSPAGFTNEKLFF
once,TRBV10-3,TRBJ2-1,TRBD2,TGTGCCACCCGGACTAGCGGGATAGAAAATGGGGATGAGCAGTTCTTC,CATRTSGIENGDEQFF
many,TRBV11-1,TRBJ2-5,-,TGTGCCAGCAGCTCCGCCACGGGGTGGCAAGAGACCCAGTACTTC,CASSSATGWQETQYF
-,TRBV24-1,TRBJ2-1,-,TGTGCCACCACCTTGGGCAATGAGCAGTTCTTC,CATTLGNEQFF
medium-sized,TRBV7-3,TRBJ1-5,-,TGTGCCAGCAGCCAGGGACGGAATCAGCCCCAGCATTTT,CASSQGRNQPQHF
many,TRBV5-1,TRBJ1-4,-,TGCGCCAGCAGCTTGCAGGGAGGTCAACTGTTTTTT,CASSLQGGQLFF
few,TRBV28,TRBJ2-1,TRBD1,TGTGCCAGCAGCTCCGACAGGGTGCCTACTCTCTACAATGAGCAGTTCTTC,CASSSDRVPTLYNEQFF
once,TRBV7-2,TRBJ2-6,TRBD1,TGTGCCAGCAGCTTTTCGACAGGGAGAGGAACCTATAATTCACCCCTCCACTTC,CASSFSTGRGTYNSPLHF
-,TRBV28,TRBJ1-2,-,TGTGCCAGCAGTTCCCGGGTCTATGGCTACACCTTC,CASSSRVYGYTF
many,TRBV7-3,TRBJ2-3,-,TGTGCCAGCAGCTCTCCGTTAGGGACGCAGTATTTT,CASSSPLGTQYF
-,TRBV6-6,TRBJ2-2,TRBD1,TGTGCCAGCAGACAGTGGACAGGGGTCGGCGGGGAGCTGTTTTTT,CASRQWTGVGGELFF
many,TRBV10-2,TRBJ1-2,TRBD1,TGCGCCAGCAGCGAAACCCGACAGGGAGATGGCTACACCTTC,CASSETRQGDGYTF